This T cell receptor beta chain is from a study of OX40 agonist ivuxolimab in advanced cancers. Looking at the study overall: All patients had ivuxolimab intravenously every 2 weeks at 0.01 to 10 mg/kg.

As for this clone: Its antigen is undetermined.

General study results and limits: In the 0.1 to 3.0 mg/kg range, CD4+ and CD8+ blood T cells had expanded clonally by week 6.

Only in-frame clones appear in the TCRdb table, and some are missing; sequencing was by immunoSEQ multiplex PCR. The sample has nearly 45,000 clones, roughly 80% seen once; the top ten hold 4% to 4.5%. The sample consisted of CD4+ or CD8+ T cells sorted from blood, taken in a trial of the OX40 agonist ivuxolimab. The TCR sequence derives from an adult with an advanced solid tumor such as melanoma, head and neck, liver or kidney cancer.

This CDR3 reads CASSRDGSNQPQHF. The CDR3 DNA follows: TGCGCCAGCAGCCGGGACGGGAGCAATCAGCCCCAGCATTTT. This sequence joins TRBV5-1 and TRBJ1-5; a possible D gene is TRBD1 (5 bases). V dropped 4 bases and J dropped 1 base, with 9 bases sitting between them. The length of the CDR3 is 14 residues. The germline V gene has CDR1 SGHRS and CDR2 YFSETQ.